This T cell receptor beta chain comes out of a study of OX40 agonist ivuxolimab in advanced cancers. This CDR3 region has 16 residues. The V end lost 4 bases, the J end lost 4 bases, and 16 bases lay between the germline ends. Germline lookup yields CDR1 MNHEY and CDR2 SVGAGI. Study-wide results and caveats: There was clonal expansion of CD4+ and CD8+ blood T cells by week 6 at 0.1 to 3.0 mg/kg.

About this clone: Its specificity is not known.

Method: immunoSEQ multiplex PCR; TCRdb's copy keeps in-frame clones and lacks some. This table holds approximately 160,000 clones, roughly 94% found once. V and J are TRBV6-5 and TRBJ1-4; D not certain. The sequence was collected from an adult with an advanced solid tumor such as melanoma, head and neck, liver or kidney cancer. This sample comprised CD4+ or CD8+ T cells sorted from blood, obtained in a trial of the OX40 agonist ivuxolimab. The CDR3 DNA reads TGTGCCAGCAGTTCCCGGATTTCGACAAATAATGAAAAACTGTTTTTT. It encodes CASSSRISTNNEKLFF.